The present entry profiles one T cell receptor beta chain with its context. These data originate in a study of blood T cell repertoires in COVID-19. Study in general: Some COVID-19 samples were acute and others convalescent; all came from the United States, Italy and Spain.

This CDR3 has 15 amino acids. Trimming cost V 5 bases and J 5 bases, with 13 bases left between them. Germline CDR1 and CDR2: SGHAT and FQNNGV. Data came from immunoSEQ multiplex PCR; TCRdb stores just in-frame clones and leaves some out. The sample records some 80,000 clones, around 90% being singletons. The chain joins TRBV11-2 to TRBJ1-6, with D tentatively TRBD1 (5 bases). The sample taken for sequencing was peripheral blood. This sequence originates from a man older than 75 with active or convalescent COVID-19. CDR3: CASSATVLNNSPLHF. The CDR3 nucleotides are TGTGCCAGCAGCGCGACAGTTCTCAATAATTCACCCCTCCACTTT.